This TCR beta chain was identified during a study of shared clonotypes between healthy human individuals. DNA input for the unsorted PBMC replicate PCRs was 250 to 350 ng, approximately 30,000 T cell genomes. Clones were read by immunoSEQ multiplex PCR, and TCRdb kept only the in-frame ones, dropping some. The sample lists about 480,000 clones, 79% occurring once. Germline V lookup: CDR1 MNHEY, CDR2 SVGAGI. This CDR3 comprises 12 residues. V dropped 9 bases and J dropped 4 bases, with 12 bases sitting between them. The chain has TRBV6-5 and TRBJ1-2, with D tentatively TRBD1 (5 bases). Sequences were obtained from PBMCs. The receptor was derived from a middle-aged woman in good health. Some clones in this sample may be carry-over from other donors' samples. CDR3 loop: CASSFDSYGYTF. The CDR3, as DNA: TGTGCCAGTTCTTTTGACAGCTATGGCTACACCTTC.